This TCR beta chain comes out of a study of blood T cells in healthy people across ages. This clonotype was recorded a few times. Primers used in a second PCR of roughly 6 to 12 cycles were a sample-barcoded 5' primer and a J-beta primer mix. TCRdb recomputed calls from the 5' RACE reads with MiXCR, one row per CDR3 protein. The data hold over 1,500,000 distinct CDR3 sequences, with roughly 49% observed a single time. V lost 1 base and J 5 bases, leaving 12 bases between the germline ends. Germline V gene lookup returns CDR1 SNHLY and CDR2 FYNNEI. This CDR3 region has 14 residues. The chain recombines TRBV2 with TRBJ2-7, with D perhaps TRBD1 (6 bases). This TCR derives from a middle-aged woman in good health. Sequencing was done on a sample of blood. The CDR3 sequence is CASSEGDRYHEQYF. The CDR3 DNA sequence: TGTGCCAGCAGTGAAGGAGACAGGTACCACGAGCAGTACTTC.